This T cell receptor (beta chain) was identified during a study of radiotherapy plus CTLA-4 blockade in lung cancer. Concerning this clone: The sample has other DNA sequences that encode this CDR3 too.

V lost 7 bases and J 0 bases, leaving 12 bases between the germline ends. The CDR3 is 15 residues long. CDR1 and CDR2 from the germline V gene are ENHRY and SYGVKD. Measured with immunoSEQ multiplex PCR; TCRdb has only the in-frame clones, and not every one. There are 60,000 or so clones in the sample; 77% occur only once, and less than 4.5% lies in the top ten. The TCR comes from a human donor with non-small cell lung cancer who had a partial response to radiotherapy plus ipilimumab. This rearrangement joins TRBV10-3 to TRBJ2-2; D is possibly TRBD1 (6 bases). The sample consisted of peripheral blood, taken from a patient treated with radiotherapy plus ipilimumab. The CDR3 nucleotides read TGTGCCATCACACCGGACAGAACGAACACCGGGGAGCTGTTTTTT. It specifies CAITPDRTNTGELFF.